This T cell receptor (beta chain) derives from a study of T cell repertoires in cytomegalovirus infection. Across the whole study: Well-studied HLA-B-restricted epitopes and recently identified HLA-C-restricted epitopes of CMV were both used in the study. Indications came from public TCR beta signatures; they pointed to CMV infection and to a matching HLA type.

TCRdb reprocessed the reads via MiXCR and lists one record per CDR3 protein. Of approximately 260,000 distinct CDR3 sequences in the sample, 20% to 25% were seen once. General study points: Ex vivo, HLA-C-restricted CMV-specific TCR beta clonotypes prevailed over the rest of the response.

This clonotype was counted at least ten times. Its specificity is not known. Trimming cost V 4 bases and J 4 bases, with 20 bases left between them. The CDR3 has 17 residues. Per germline, CDR1 SGHTA and CDR2 FQGTGA. The chain carries TRBV7-3 and TRBJ2-1, with a possible D match to TRBD1 (6 bases). The TCR comes from a human donor in good health (CMV status not recorded). Some clones in this sample may be carry-over from other donors' samples. This specimen consisted of cultured PBMCs, obtained from culture after CMV antigen stimulation. The CDR3 spells CASSSQTGSLVYNEQFF. Here the CDR3 DNA reads TGTGCCAGCAGCTCCCAGACAGGCTCTCTCGTTTACAATGAGCAGTTCTTC.